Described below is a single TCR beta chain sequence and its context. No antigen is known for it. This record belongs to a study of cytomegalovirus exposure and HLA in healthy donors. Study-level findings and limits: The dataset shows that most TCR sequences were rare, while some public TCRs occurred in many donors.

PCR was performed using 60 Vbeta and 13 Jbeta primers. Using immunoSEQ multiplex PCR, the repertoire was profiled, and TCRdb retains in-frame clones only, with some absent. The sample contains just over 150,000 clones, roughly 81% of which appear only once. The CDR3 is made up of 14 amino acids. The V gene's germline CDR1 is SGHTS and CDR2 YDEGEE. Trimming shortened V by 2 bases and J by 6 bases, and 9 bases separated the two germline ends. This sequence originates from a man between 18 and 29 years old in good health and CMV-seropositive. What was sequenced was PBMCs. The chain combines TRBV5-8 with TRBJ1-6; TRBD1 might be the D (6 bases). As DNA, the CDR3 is TGTGCCAGCAGCTTAGGGACATCTAATTCACCCCTCCACTTT. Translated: CASSLGTSNSPLHF.